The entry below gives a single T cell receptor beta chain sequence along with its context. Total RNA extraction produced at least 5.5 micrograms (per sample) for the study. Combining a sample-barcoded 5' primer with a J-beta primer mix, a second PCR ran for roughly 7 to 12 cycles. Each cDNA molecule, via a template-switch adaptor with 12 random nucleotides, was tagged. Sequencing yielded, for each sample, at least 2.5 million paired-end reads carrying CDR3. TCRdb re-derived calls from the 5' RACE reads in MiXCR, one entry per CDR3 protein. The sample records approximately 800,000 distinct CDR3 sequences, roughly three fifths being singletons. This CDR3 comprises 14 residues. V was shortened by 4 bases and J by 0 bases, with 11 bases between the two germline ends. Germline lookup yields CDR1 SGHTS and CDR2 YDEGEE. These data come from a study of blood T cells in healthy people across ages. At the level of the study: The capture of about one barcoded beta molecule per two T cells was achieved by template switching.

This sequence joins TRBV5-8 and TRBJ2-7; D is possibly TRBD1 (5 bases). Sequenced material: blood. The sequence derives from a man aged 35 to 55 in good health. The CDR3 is CASSLQVSSYEQYF. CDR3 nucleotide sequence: TGTGCCAGCAGCCTACAGGTGTCCTCCTACGAGCAGTACTTC. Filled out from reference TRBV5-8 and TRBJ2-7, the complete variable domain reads EAGVTQSPTHLIKTRGQQATLRCSPISGHTSVYWYQQALGLGLQFLLWYDEGEERNRGNFPPRFSGRQFPNYSSELNVNALELEDSALYLCASSLQVSSYEQYFGPGTRLTVT.